These 9 T cell receptor beta chains originate from one sample sequenced in a study of T cells expressing NK-cell markers. TCRdb reprocessed the 5' RACE reads and stores each CDR3 protein as one record, lacking DNA. The sample is made up of 200,000 to 300,000 distinct CDR3 sequences, and the top ten hold about 0.4% of it. Material: blood T cells: a sorted CD56 or NKG2C T cell subset, CD4+ or CD8+ T cells, or bulk PBMC T cells (not recorded which). The receptors here all came from a man aged 18 to 30 in good health.

This sequence joins TRBV6-5 and TRBJ1-3; the D call of TRBD1 rests on TCRdb alone, since no DNA is present to check it. CDR1 and CDR2 (germline): MNHEY, SVGAGI. This CDR3 spans 16 amino acids. The CDR3 sequence: CASSYSTGGNGNTIYF.

This chain links TRBV12-3 or TRBV12-4 with TRBJ2-2; the D call of TRBD2 rests on TCRdb alone, since no DNA is present to check it. The length of the CDR3 is 19 residues. CDR3 amino acids: CASSPNRLAGGVHAGELFF.

The chain recombines TRBV10-3 with TRBJ1-5; TCRdb reports TRBD1, a call that lacks DNA to check it against. Germline values: CDR1 ENHRY, CDR2 SYGVKD. The CDR3 length is 17 residues. CDR3 amino acids: CATLPGTGGYSNQPQHF.

The rearrangement joins TRBV5-5 to TRBJ2-1; without DNA, the TCRdb call of TRBD1 cannot be checked. CDR3 length: 15 amino acids. The germline CDR1 and CDR2 sequences are SGHKS and YYEKEE (reference sequence). CDR3 in amino acids: CASSFRASGYNEQFF.

This CDR3 is CASSPDRVAVDTQYF. The rearrangement joins TRBV18 to TRBJ2-3; as DNA is missing, the TRBD1 call by TCRdb cannot be tested. The germline V gene has CDR1 KGHSH and CDR2 LQKENI. This CDR3 has 15 residues.

The chain uses TRBV7-2 and TRBJ2-5; TCRdb's D call of TRBD1 is untestable without DNA. This CDR3 is 14 amino acids long. Germline V gives CDR1 SGHTA, CDR2 FQGNSA. CDR3: CASSLAAGIETQYF. The whole variable domain, filled in from reference TRBV7-2 and TRBJ2-5, reads GAGVSQSPSNKVTEKGKDVELRCDPISGHTALYWYRQSLGQGLEFLIYFQGNSAPDKSGLPSDRFSAERTGGSVSTLTIQRTQQEDSAVYLCASSLAAGIETQYFGPGTRLLVL.

The CDR3 is CASSEYGGTTDTQYF. J is TRBJ2-3 and V is TRBV10-1; TCRdb indicates TRBD2, and absent DNA this call remains unverified. The CDR3 has 15 amino acids. The germline V gene encodes CDR1 WNHNN and CDR2 SYGVQD (reference sequence).

The chain combines TRBV7-3 with TRBJ2-3; lacking DNA, the TRBD1 call made by TCRdb goes unchecked. The CDR3 covers 12 residues. Germline V gene lookup returns CDR1 SGHTA and CDR2 FQGTGA. This CDR3 reads CASSSGADTQYF.

This chain uses TRBV7-2 with TRBJ1-4; the TCRdb D gene call, TRBD1, has no DNA to confirm it. The CDR3 sequence is 15 residues long. Germline loops: CDR1 SGHTA, CDR2 FQGNSA. CDR3 sequence: CASSLGGTENEKLFF.